This entry is about one T cell receptor (beta chain). Its antigen is undetermined. This may arise from a read error, as a much more abundant clone is one base away. The time point was: persistent/refractory GD, antithyroid drugs over 5 years with positive TRAb. Isolated PBMC RNA provided the starting material for the TCR library. Arm-PCR of CDR3 regions with iRepertoire HTBI primers generated TCR beta libraries. TCRdb processed the multiplex PCR reads anew with MiXCR; each CDR3 protein has one entry. The sample has approximately 350,000 distinct CDR3 sequences, roughly 20% seen once. The CDR3 covers 13 residues. V lost 4 bases to trimming and J lost 4 bases, with 13 bases between them. The germline V gene has CDR1 SQVTM and CDR2 ANQGSEA. This record comes from a study of regulatory T cells in long-lasting Graves disease. Findings and limits, study-wide: Persistent Graves' patients possessed reduced TCR diversity relative to recently diagnosed ones. Blood alone, not thyroid tissue, was studied.

The sample here was peripheral blood mononuclear cells (PBMCs), taken when the disease was refractory, from a patient treated with antithyroid drugs. The chain couples TRBV29-1 to TRBJ2-5; D is possibly TRBD1 (5 bases). This TCR was sampled from a middle-aged woman with Graves disease. The CDR3 nucleotides are TGCAGCGTTGGCCCAGGGATTGGAGAGACCCAGTACTTC. Residues: CSVGPGIGETQYF.